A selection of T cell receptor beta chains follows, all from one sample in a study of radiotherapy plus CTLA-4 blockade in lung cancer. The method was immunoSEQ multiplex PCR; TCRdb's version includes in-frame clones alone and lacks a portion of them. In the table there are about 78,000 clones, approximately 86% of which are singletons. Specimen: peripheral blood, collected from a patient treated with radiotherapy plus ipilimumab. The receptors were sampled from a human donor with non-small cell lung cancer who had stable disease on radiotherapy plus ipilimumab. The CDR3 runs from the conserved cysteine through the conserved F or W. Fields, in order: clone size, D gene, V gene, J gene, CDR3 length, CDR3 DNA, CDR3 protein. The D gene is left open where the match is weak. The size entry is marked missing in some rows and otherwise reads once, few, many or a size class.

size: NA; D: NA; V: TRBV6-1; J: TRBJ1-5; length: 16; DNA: TGTGCCAGCAGTGATCTCCAGGGTGGAGGCTGGCAGCCCCAGCATTTT; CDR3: CASSDLQGGGWQPQHF
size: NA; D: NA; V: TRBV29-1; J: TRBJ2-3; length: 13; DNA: TGCAGCGGGCGGGAAACTAGCACAGATACGCAGTATTTT; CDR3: CSGRETSTDTQYF
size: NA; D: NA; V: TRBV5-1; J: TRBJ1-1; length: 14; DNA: TGCGCCAGCAGCTTGGAGACAGGACACACTGAAGCTTTCTTT; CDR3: CASSLETGHTEAFF
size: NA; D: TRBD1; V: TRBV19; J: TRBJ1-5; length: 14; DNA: TGTGCCAGTACCCTGACAGGGCGCAATCAGCCCCAGCATTTT; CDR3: CASTLTGRNQPQHF
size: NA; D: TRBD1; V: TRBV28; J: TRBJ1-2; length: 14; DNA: TGTGCCAGCAGGGTCTCCGGGACAGGCTTAGGCTACACCTTC; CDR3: CASRVSGTGLGYTF
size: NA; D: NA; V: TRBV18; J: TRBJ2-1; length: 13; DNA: TGTGCCAGCTCACCACGGGTTGGCAATGAGCAGTTCTTC; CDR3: CASSPRVGNEQFF
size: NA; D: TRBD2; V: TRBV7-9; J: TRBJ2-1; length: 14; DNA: TGTGCCAGCAGCTTAGCGGGAGGGCCCGTTGAGCAGTTCTTC; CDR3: CASSLAGGPVEQFF
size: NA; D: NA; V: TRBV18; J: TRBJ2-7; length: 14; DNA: TGTGCCAGCTCACCAATGGACATATCCTACGAGCAGTACTTC; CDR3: CASSPMDISYEQYF
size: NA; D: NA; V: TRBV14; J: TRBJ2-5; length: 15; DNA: TGTGCCAGCAGCTCCGGGACCCGAACGGGGGAGACCCAGTACTTC; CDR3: CASSSGTRTGETQYF
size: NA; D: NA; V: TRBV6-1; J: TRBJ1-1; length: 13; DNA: TGTGCCAGCAGAGACACACAGAACACTGAAGCTTTCTTT; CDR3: CASRDTQNTEAFF
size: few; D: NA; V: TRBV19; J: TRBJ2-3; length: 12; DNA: TGTGCCAGTAGTACCCCGACGCATACGCAGTATTTT; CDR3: CASSTPTHTQYF
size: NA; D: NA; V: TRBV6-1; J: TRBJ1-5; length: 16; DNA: TGTGCCAGCAGTGAAAACTTGGACAGTAGCAATCAGCCCCAGCATTTT; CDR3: CASSENLDSSNQPQHF
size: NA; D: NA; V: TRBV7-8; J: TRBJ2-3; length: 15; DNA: TGTGCCAGCAGCTTACCACCCGGACATTGGGATACGCAGTATTTT; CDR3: CASSLPPGHWDTQYF